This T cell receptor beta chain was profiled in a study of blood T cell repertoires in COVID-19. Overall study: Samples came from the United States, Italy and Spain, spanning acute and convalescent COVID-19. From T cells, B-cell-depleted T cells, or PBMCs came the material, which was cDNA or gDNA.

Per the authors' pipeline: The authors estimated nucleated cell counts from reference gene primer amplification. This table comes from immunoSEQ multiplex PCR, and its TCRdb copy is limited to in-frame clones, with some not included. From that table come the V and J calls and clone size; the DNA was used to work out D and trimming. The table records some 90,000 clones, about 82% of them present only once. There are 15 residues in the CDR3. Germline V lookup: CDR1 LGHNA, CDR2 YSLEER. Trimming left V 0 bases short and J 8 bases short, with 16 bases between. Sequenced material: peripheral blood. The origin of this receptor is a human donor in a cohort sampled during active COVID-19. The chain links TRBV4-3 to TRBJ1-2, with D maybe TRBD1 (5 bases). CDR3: CASSQEWRGEGGYTF. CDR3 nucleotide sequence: TGCGCCAGCAGCCAAGAGTGGAGGGGAGAAGGCGGCTACACCTTC.